The clone carrying this T cell receptor beta chain was counted ten times or more. Its specificity is not known. The time point was: newly diagnosed GD, antithyroid drugs for less than 3 months. PBMCs were the source of the RNA used for TCR sequencing. The source of the sample is a study of regulatory T cells in long-lasting Graves disease. At the level of the study: Less than 3 months of antithyroid drugs had been taken by newly diagnosed Graves' patients. Findings and limits, study-wide: Preferential use of TRBV28, TRBJ1-2 and TRBJ2-5 was seen in persistent disease. The study found persistent patients shared more public clonotypes (over 2,500) than new patients (about 890).

The CDR3 extends over 19 amino acids. CDR1 and CDR2 from the germline V gene are DFQATT and SNEGSKA (reference sequence). The V end lost 6 bases, the J end lost 7 bases, and 33 bases lay between the germline ends. With iRepertoire HTBI primers and Arm-PCR of CDR3 regions, TCR beta libraries were built. Via MiXCR, TCRdb re-called the multiplex PCR reads, giving one row per CDR3 protein. This repertoire shows more than 350,000 distinct CDR3 sequences, 14% to 15% found once; its top ten account for roughly 17%. These data were also reused for a study on T cells in Graves' hyperthyroidism and ophthalmopathy. That source adds: RT-PCR in the first round (using the HTBI primer set) targeted the TCR CDR3.

The sequence came from a woman in her 30s with Graves disease. Source: peripheral blood mononuclear cells (PBMCs), taken at new diagnosis, from a patient treated with antithyroid drugs. V usage is TRBV20-1 and J usage is TRBJ1-4; D is perhaps TRBD1 (5 bases). For the CDR3, the DNA is TGCAGTGCCAGGACACCCTTTGGGCAGGGAGTTGGGAGGGGTGAAAAACTGTTTTTT. Amino acids: CSARTPFGQGVGRGEKLFF.